This T cell receptor beta chain derives from a study of CD8 T cells in Susac syndrome (dated by TCRdb to between 2019 and 2020). For context, the study as a whole: Of the Susac syndrome patients who were sequenced, roughly six had clinically active disease and eight were in clinical remission. The clonality of the CD8+ T cell repertoire was compared across over 9 healthy donors, about 14 Susac syndrome patients and around 16 multiple sclerosis patients. The study used repertoire sequencing to test whether antigen drove CD8+ T cell activation and differentiation in Susac syndrome. At blood withdrawal, Susac syndrome patients were either therapy-naive, taking corticosteroids (in some cases with IVIg as well), or taking IVIg alone.

About this clonotype itself: Its recognized antigen is unknown. The sample holds no much larger clone one base away, and base qualities are not on file.

RNA was extracted with the RNeasy kit and roughly 0.45 to 1 ug was reverse transcribed using random hexamers. The immunoSEQ multiplex PCR assay, which covers 54 Vbeta and 13 Jbeta segments, was used to amplify TCR beta CDR3 regions. Bias from PCR amplification was corrected by using a synthetic template baseline for primer optimization and for computational correction. Regarding the original processing steps: Reads were assigned to V, D and J genes according to IMGT and analyzed in immunoSEQ Analyzer, with only productive sequences retained. Clonality was computed as one minus Shannon entropy normalized by log2 of the number of productive unique sequences. For each patient and control, public and private clones were evaluated among the 100 most prevalent clones. A clone was defined as Susac-specific if it was absent from the healthy and MS cohorts, from over 1,000 published viral clones and from other ImmuneACCESS disease sequences. The raw public data were reprocessed by TCRdb itself: fastp quality trimming at Q25, MiXCR clonotype calling, in-frame beta chains only. All rows with the same CDR3 protein become a single entry with the most common DNA and genes. The V and J calls, along with clone size, are taken from TCRdb and not from the paper's own processing. The sample yields 80,000 to 90,000 distinct CDR3 sequences; roughly 94% were counted once. More than 0.45% of the sample is in the top ten clones.

Study-wide findings and limitations: CD8+ repertoires in Susac syndrome showed clonal expansion, which was highest in CD8+ TEMRA cells and was greater in clinically active patients than in remitting patients. The study acknowledged that relatively few individuals were included in the TCR sequencing and HLA analysis. In the total CD8+ and CD8+ TEMRA repertoires, 15 to 20 and five Susac-specific public clones, respectively, were identified.

The V end gives up 2 bases and the J end 1 base, leaving 4 bases in the junction not matched to a gene. The germline V gene (reference sequence) supplies CDR1 DFQATT and CDR2 SNEGSKA. Measured from the cysteine to the phenylalanine, the CDR3 is 14 residues long. Only the CDR3 portion is preserved as DNA: 42 bases, with reading frame beginning at the first base. Peripheral blood CD8+ and CD4+ T cells from healthy donors, Susac syndrome patients and multiple sclerosis patients were profiled using high-throughput TCR beta sequencing. Susac syndrome patients met recently defined diagnostic criteria for definite or probable disease. Bulk CD8+ and CD4+ T cells were purified magnetically by negative isolation, whereas CD8+ TEMRA cells were enriched by FACS. Blood was collected in EDTA tubes and processed within 24 hours, with PBMCs isolated through density gradient centrifugation. PBMCs intended for TCR sequencing were cryopreserved in liquid nitrogen and thawed later in a water bath at 37 degrees C. Purity of sorted or isolated CD4+, CD8+ and CD8+ TEMRA cells was at least 90%.

The sequence was collected from a human donor with Susac syndrome. Sequencing input: CD8+ T cells from PBMCs. This chain joins TRBV20-1 to TRBJ1-1, with 7 central nucleotides matching TRBD1. The CDR3 amino acid sequence is: CSARQDRANTEAFF. At the DNA level, the sequence is TGCAGTGCTAGACAAGACAGGGCGAACACTGAAGCTTTCTTT.